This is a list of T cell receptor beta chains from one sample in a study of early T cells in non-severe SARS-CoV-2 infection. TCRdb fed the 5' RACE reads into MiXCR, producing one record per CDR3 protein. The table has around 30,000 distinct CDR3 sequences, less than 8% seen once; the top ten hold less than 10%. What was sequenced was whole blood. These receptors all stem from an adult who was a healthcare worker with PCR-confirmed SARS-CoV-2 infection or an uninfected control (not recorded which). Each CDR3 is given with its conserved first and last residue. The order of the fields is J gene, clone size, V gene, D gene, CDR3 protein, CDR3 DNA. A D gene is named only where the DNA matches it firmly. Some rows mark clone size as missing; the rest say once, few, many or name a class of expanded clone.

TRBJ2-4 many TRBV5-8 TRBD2 CASRQGGVKNIQYF TGTGCCAGCAGGCAGGGAGGGGTCAAAAACATTCAGTACTTC
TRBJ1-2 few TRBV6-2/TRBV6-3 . CASNPGYGYTF TGTGCCAGCAATCCAGGGTATGGCTACACCTTC
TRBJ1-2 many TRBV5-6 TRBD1 CASSAVRGRRGYTF TGTGCCAGCAGCGCGGTCAGGGGGCGCAGGGGCTACACCTTC
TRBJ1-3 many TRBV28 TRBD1 CASSLFSRGTGAGNTIYF TGTGCCAGCAGTTTATTCAGCCGAGGGACAGGCGCTGGAAACACCATATATTTT
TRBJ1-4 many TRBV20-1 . CSARDLGNEKLFF TGCAGTGCTAGAGATCTGGGGAATGAAAAACTGTTTTTT
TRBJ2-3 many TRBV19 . CASSILGGGTDTQYF TGTGCCAGTAGTATATTAGGGGGGGGCACAGATACGCAGTATTTT
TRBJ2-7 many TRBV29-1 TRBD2 CSVVAGASREQYF TGCAGCGTGGTAGCGGGGGCCTCCCGCGAGCAGTACTTC
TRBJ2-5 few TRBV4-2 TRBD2 CASSLAETGSETQYF TGTGCCAGCAGTCTAGCGGAAACGGGGTCGGAGACCCAGTACTTC
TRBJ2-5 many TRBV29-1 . CSVAGTAGLQETQYF TGCAGCGTCGCAGGGACAGCGGGGCTACAAGAGACCCAGTACTTC
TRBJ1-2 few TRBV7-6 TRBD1 CASSLGQGPLYGYTF TGTGCCAGCAGCTTAGGACAGGGGCCTCTCTATGGCTACACCTTC
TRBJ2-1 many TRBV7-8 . CASRELPGPYNEQFF TGTGCCAGCAGGGAGTTGCCAGGCCCCTACAATGAGCAGTTCTTC
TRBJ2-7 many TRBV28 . CASHPQGSSYEQYF TGTGCCAGCCACCCCCAGGGGAGCTCCTACGAGCAGTACTTC
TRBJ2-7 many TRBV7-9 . CASSLVRGGYHEQYF TGTGCCAGCAGCTTAGTTCGCGGAGGGTATCACGAGCAGTACTTC
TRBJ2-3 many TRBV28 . CASSLGSSAYSDTQYF TGTGCCAGCAGTTTAGGGTCTAGCGCGTATTCAGATACGCAGTATTTT
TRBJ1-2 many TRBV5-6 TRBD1 CASSRQGLEWGYTF TGTGCCAGCAGTAGACAGGGTCTCGAGTGGGGCTACACCTTC
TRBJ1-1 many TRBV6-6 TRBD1 CASGNRGNTEAFF TGTGCCAGCGGAAACAGGGGGAACACTGAAGCTTTCTTT
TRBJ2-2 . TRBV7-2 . CASSLARENTGELFF TGTGCCAGCAGCTTAGCGAGGGAGAACACCGGGGAGCTGTTTTTT
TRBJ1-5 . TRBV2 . CASSEAHGNQPQHF TGTGCCAGCAGTGAAGCGCATGGCAATCAGCCCCAGCATTTT
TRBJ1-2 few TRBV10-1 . CASSESGNYGYTF TGCGCCAGCAGTGAGTCGGGGAACTATGGCTACACCTTC
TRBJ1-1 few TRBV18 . CASSPIGSDTEAFF TGTGCCAGCTCACCGATAGGAAGCGACACTGAAGCTTTCTTT
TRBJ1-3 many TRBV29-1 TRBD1 CSVKTGTGPGNTIYF TGCAGCGTCAAAACCGGGACAGGGCCAGGAAACACCATATATTTT
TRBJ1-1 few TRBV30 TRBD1 CAWSGETGWNTEAFF TGTGCCTGGAGCGGAGAGACAGGGTGGAACACTGAAGCTTTCTTT
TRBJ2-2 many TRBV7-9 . CASSLVGGAGELFF TGTGCCAGCAGCTTAGTCGGAGGGGCCGGGGAGCTGTTTTTT
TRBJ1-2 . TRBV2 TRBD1 CASSGSTGGYGYTF TGTGCCAGCAGTGGCTCGACAGGGGGTTATGGCTACACCTTC
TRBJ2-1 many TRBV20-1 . CSAPPSRAEQFF TGCAGTGCCCCACCCTCTCGGGCAGAGCAGTTCTTC
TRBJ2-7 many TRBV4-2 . CASSQDPTGFSSYEQYF TGTGCCAGCAGCCAAGATCCCACAGGGTTTTCCTCCTACGAGCAGTACTTC
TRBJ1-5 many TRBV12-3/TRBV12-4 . CASSLGRDQPQHF TGTGCCAGCAGTTTAGGGCGGGATCAGCCCCAGCATTTT
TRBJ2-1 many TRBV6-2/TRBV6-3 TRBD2 CASSYSGLAEGVQFF TGTGCCAGCAGTTACTCAGGACTAGCGGAGGGGGTGCAGTTCTTC
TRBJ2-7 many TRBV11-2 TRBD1 CASSLRQGRDEQYF TGTGCCAGCAGCTTAAGACAGGGGCGAGACGAGCAGTACTTC
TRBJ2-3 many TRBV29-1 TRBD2 CSVAGGTDTQYF TGCAGCGTTGCGGGAGGAACAGATACGCAGTATTTT
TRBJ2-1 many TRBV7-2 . CASSSAAYNEQFF TGTGCCAGCAGCTCCGCCGCATACAATGAGCAGTTCTTC
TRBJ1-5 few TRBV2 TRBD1 CASSEAAWQGAQPQHF TGTGCCAGCAGTGAAGCGGCGTGGCAGGGGGCTCAGCCCCAGCATTTT